What follows are 32 T cell receptor beta chains derived from one specimen sequenced in a study of cytomegalovirus exposure and HLA in healthy donors (dated by TCRdb to about 2017). The method behind the library was the immunoSEQ multiplex PCR assay. The multiplex PCR relied on a mix of 60 forward primers for TCR Vbeta segments and 13 reverse primers for TCR Jbeta segments. TCRdb mirrors the immuneACCESS table, restricted to in-frame sequences. Some clones are absent from its copies; in checked studies, under half trace to an unresolved V gene, and the reason for the others is unknown. The sample profile shows approximately 82,000 clones; 62% of them were found once. Of the sample, 5% to 6.5% is held by the ten largest clones. The sequenced material came from PBMCs. The receptor set was obtained from a woman in her twenties or thirties in good health and CMV-seropositive.

The rearrangement uses TRBV27 and TRBJ1-2, with 8 positions matching TRBD1. Germline loops: CDR1 MNHEY, CDR2 SMNVEV (reference sequence). The CDR3 is 14 residues long. The V gene end was trimmed by 6 bases and the J gene end by 8 bases; junction bases not matched to a gene: 11. CDR3 sequence reads: CASSQRQGAGGYTF. The CDR3 DNA follows: TGTGCCAGCAGCCAGAGGCAGGGGGCTGGAGGCTACACCTTC.

The chain is built from TRBV6-5 and TRBJ2-7; TRBD2 matches 8 bases. From germline, CDR1 is MNHEY and CDR2 SVGAGI. V shed 6 bases, J shed 7 bases, and the junction held 14 bases outside the gene matches. CDR3 length: 15 residues. This CDR3 is CASSRPGAGGREQYF. For the CDR3, the DNA is TGTGCCAGCAGCCGCCCAGGGGCGGGGGGCCGTGAGCAGTACTTC.

This clone was observed once. The CDR3 reads CASSPHATENTEAFF. Here the CDR3 DNA reads TGTGCCAGCAGTCCCCATGCAACAGAGAACACTGAAGCTTTCTTT. The V gene is TRBV28, the J gene TRBJ1-1, with D unresolved. Trimming removed 5 bases from V and 1 base from J, with 14 bases in between. The CDR3 has 15 residues. The germline V gene encodes CDR1 MDHEN and CDR2 SYDVKM.

The CDR3 bases are TGCGCCAGCAGCCATAGCGGGGGGGCGGCAGATACGCAGTATTTT. It encodes CASSHSGGAADTQYF. This chain links TRBV5-1 with TRBJ2-3, with 11 bases identical to TRBD2. The CDR3 is 15 amino acids. The germline CDR1 and CDR2 sequences are SGHRS and YFSETQ. The V and J ends lost 4 bases and 4 bases, in that order; junction bases with no gene match: 5.

The genes are TRBV5-1 and TRBJ2-3; D perhaps matches TRBD1 (5 bases). CDR1 and CDR2 (germline): SGHRS, YFSETQ. V dropped 1 base and J dropped 6 bases, with 9 bases sitting between them. The CDR3 consists of 13 residues. In DNA form, the CDR3 reads TGCGCCAGCAGCTTGATGGCAGGGGATACGCAGTATTTT. It codes for CASSLMAGDTQYF.

The chain combines TRBV18 with TRBJ1-1, with TRBD1 as a possible D gene (5 bases). The CDR3 extends over 13 amino acids. Germline CDR1 is KGHSH and CDR2 is LQKENI. V dropped 5 bases and J dropped 3 bases, with 10 bases sitting between them. The CDR3 DNA follows: TGTGCCAGCTCAGTCCTCAGGGACACTGAAGCTTTCTTT. As protein: CASSVLRDTEAFF. The variable domain in full, with the rest retrieved from reference TRBV18 and TRBJ1-1, is NAGVMQNPRHLVRRRGQEARLRCSPMKGHSHVYWYRQLPEEGLKFMVYLQKENIIDESGMPKERFSAEFPKEGPSILRIQQVVRGDSAAYFCASSVLRDTEAFFGQGTRLTVV.

The V call is TRBV7-3, the J call TRBJ1-1; TRBD1 matches 7 bases. The V gene's germline CDR1 is SGHTA and CDR2 FQGTGA. V shed 6 bases and J 6 bases; nucleotides not matched to a gene: 7. There are 13 residues in the CDR3. CDR3 DNA sequence: TGTGCCAGCAGTCGCGACAGGGCCGCTGAAGCTTTCTTT. It is translated as CASSRDRAAEAFF.

This clone was seen just once. V is TRBV7-2 and J is TRBJ2-7; TRBD2 might be the D (7 bases). V dropped 4 bases and J dropped 2 bases, with 21 bases sitting between them. The CDR3 extends over 17 amino acids. Looked up from germline, CDR1 is SGHTA and CDR2 is FQGNSA. The CDR3 bases are TGTGCCAGCAGCTCCGGGTCTGGGGGGGCAGCAACCTACGAGCAGTACTTC. It codes for CASSSGSGGAATYEQYF.

V usage is TRBV4-3 and J usage is TRBJ2-5; D uncertain. Germline CDR1 LGHNA, CDR2 YSLEER. Trimming pared 0 bases from V and 7 bases from J, leaving 12 bases between. The CDR3 sequence is 14 residues long. The CDR3 DNA sequence: TGCGCCAGCAGCCAAGATCCTAATATTGGGACCCAGTACTTC. Translation gives CASSQDPNIGTQYF.

The chain combines TRBV9 with TRBJ2-2; a possible D gene is TRBD2 (6 bases). Germline CDR1 is SGDLS and CDR2 is YYNGEE. V gave up 0 bases and J gave up 9 bases, with 18 bases separating them. This CDR3 contains 16 residues. The CDR3 is CASSVEGSAGGRELFF. CDR3 DNA sequence: TGTGCCAGCAGCGTAGAGGGAAGTGCCGGCGGGAGGGAGCTGTTTTTT.

The chain employs TRBV7-8 and TRBJ2-1, with TRBD2 matching over 9 bases. The CDR3 spans 15 residues. The V gene end was trimmed by 1 base and the J gene end by 7 bases; junction bases not matched to a gene: 5. The germline CDR1 and CDR2 sequences are SGHVS and FQNEAQ. Here the CDR3 DNA reads TGTGCCAGCAGCTTAGGGGCTACTAGCGGGAATGAGCAGTTCTTC. Translating gives CASSLGATSGNEQFF.

The V and J genes are TRBV5-4 and TRBJ2-1; 8 bases agree with TRBD2. V dropped 6 bases and J dropped 9; count of bases not matched to a gene: 11. The CDR3 has 14 residues. CDR1 SGHNT and CDR2 YYREEE come from the germline V gene (reference sequence). CDR3 in DNA: TGTGCCAGCACCGCGGGGGGCGGGGTAAGTGAGCAGTTCTTC. Protein product: CASTAGGGVSEQFF.

The chain has TRBV5-4 and TRBJ2-3; a possible D gene is TRBD2 (5 bases). The V gene lost 0 bases and the J gene lost 0 bases, with 8 bases spanning the gap. The germline V gene encodes CDR1 SGHNT and CDR2 YYREEE (reference sequence). The CDR3 is 15 amino acids. CDR3 protein: CASSLAGGSTDTQYF. Written as DNA, the CDR3 is TGTGCCAGCAGCTTGGCTGGCGGGAGCACAGATACGCAGTATTTT. Full variable domain (outside the CDR3, taken from reference TRBV5-4 and TRBJ2-3): ETGVTQSPTHLIKTRGQQVTLRCSSQSGHNTVSWYQQALGQGPQFIFQYYREEENGRGNFPPRFSGLQFPNYSSELNVNALELDDSALYLCASSLAGGSTDTQYFGPGTRLTVL.

This sequence joins TRBV11-3 and TRBJ2-1; 7 nucleotides match TRBD2. This CDR3 contains 16 residues. Germline V lookup: CDR1 SGHNT, CDR2 YENEEA. With 3 bases clipped from V and 2 bases from J, the junction kept 7 bases outside the gene matches. CDR3 residues: CASSLGGRGTYNEQFF. CDR3 DNA sequence: TGTGCCAGCAGCTTGGGAGGGCGGGGCACCTACAATGAGCAGTTCTTC. The full variable domain, rest sourced from reference TRBV11-3 and TRBJ2-1, is EAGVVQSPRYKIIEKKQPVAFWCNPISGHNTLYWYLQNLGQGPELLIRYENEEAVDDSQLPKDRFSAERLKGVDSTLKIQPAELGDSAVYLCASSLGGRGTYNEQFFGPGTRLTVL.

The rearrangement uses TRBV19 and TRBJ1-6; no firm D call. This CDR3 contains 14 residues. Germline CDR1 reads LNHDA; CDR2 reads SQIVND (reference sequence). V dropped 3 bases and J dropped 7 bases, with 10 bases sitting between them. The CDR3 sequence is CASSILGRNSPLHF. The CDR3 DNA sequence: TGTGCCAGTAGTATCTTGGGGAGGAATTCACCCCTCCACTTT.

This rearrangement joins TRBV5-8 to TRBJ2-5, with a possible D match to TRBD1 (5 bases). The CDR3 has 15 residues. Germline CDR1 and CDR2: SGHTS and YDEGEE. Between the trimmed V and J ends, which lost 0 bases and 3 bases, there was a span of 12 bases. For the CDR3, the DNA is TGTGCCAGCAGCTTGGGGACAAGTCAGAAAGAGACCCAGTACTTC. Residues: CASSLGTSQKETQYF. Full variable domain (outside the CDR3, taken from reference TRBV5-8 and TRBJ2-5): EAGVTQSPTHLIKTRGQQATLRCSPISGHTSVYWYQQALGLGLQFLLWYDEGEERNRGNFPPRFSGRQFPNYSSELNVNALELEDSALYLCASSLGTSQKETQYFGPGTRLLVL.

The V and J genes are TRBV4-3 and TRBJ2-7, with a tentative D call TRBD1 (6 bases). Germline V gene data show CDR1 as LGHNA and CDR2 as YSLEER. The ends were cut back, 0 bases at V and 4 bases at J, with 16 bases in the middle. The CDR3 extends over 16 amino acids. The DNA for the CDR3 is TGCGCCAGCAGCCAAGATGGTTTGCAGGGGACATACGAGCAGTACTTC. Translated, it gives CASSQDGLQGTYEQYF.

This sequence joins TRBV7-8 and TRBJ2-3; D possibly corresponds to TRBD2 (5 bases). This CDR3 has 15 residues. Trimming stripped 3 bases from V and 1 base from J, with 11 bases between. CDR1 and CDR2 (germline): SGHVS, FQNEAQ. CDR3 residues: CASSLSSGRTDTQYF. The DNA of the CDR3 is TGTGCCAGCAGCTTGTCCAGCGGACGCACAGATACGCAGTATTTT.

Worth noting for this clone: Other DNA sequences from this sample encode an identical CDR3 as well. This CDR3 is CASSLARDGGSELFF. For the CDR3, the DNA is TGTGCCAGCAGCTTAGCCAGGGATGGGGGCTCGGAACTGTTTTTT. The chain employs TRBV13 and TRBJ1-4; possible D gene TRBD1, 6 bases. CDR3 length: 15 residues. The V and J ends lost 1 base and 12 bases respectively, with 18 bases between them. Germline V CDR1 and CDR2: PRHDT, FYEKMQ (reference sequence).

The rearrangement joins TRBV5-1 to TRBJ2-7; 16 bases map to TRBD2. V shed 1 base, J shed 2 bases, and the junction held 3 bases outside the gene matches. The CDR3 runs to 17 residues. CDR1 is SGHRS and CDR2 is YFSETQ in the germline V gene. The CDR3 DNA follows: TGCGCCAGCAGCTTGTGGGGGACTAGCGGGGGGGCCTACGAGCAGTACTTC. Translation: CASSLWGTSGGAYEQYF.

For the CDR3, the DNA is TGCGCCAGCAGCTTGCCAAGCGGGAGCCCGGAGACCCAGTACTTC. The encoded protein is CASSLPSGSPETQYF. V gene TRBV5-1 combines with J gene TRBJ2-5, with TRBD2 identical over 8 bases. The CDR3 is 15 residues long. Germline trimming cut 1 base from V and 5 bases from J; bases unmatched to any gene: 7. Germline assignment: CDR1 SGHRS and CDR2 YFSETQ.

V is TRBV6-5 and J is TRBJ1-1; TRBD1 matches 8 bases. The CDR3 is 15 residues long. Germline-derived CDR1 and CDR2 are MNHEY and SVGAGI. The V gene end was trimmed by 2 bases and the J gene end by 6 bases; junction bases not matched to a gene: 8. The chain's CDR3 is CASSYQPGGASEAFF. For the CDR3, the DNA is TGTGCCAGCAGTTACCAGCCAGGGGGCGCCTCTGAAGCTTTCTTT.

The chain combines TRBV5-1 with TRBJ2-7, with 9 bases identical to TRBD1. From germline, CDR1 is SGHRS and CDR2 YFSETQ. V trimming: 4 bases; J trimming: 3 bases; junction bases outside the gene matches: 5. The length of the CDR3 is 14 residues. CDR3 sequence (DNA): TGCGCCAGCAGCCCCCGACAGGGGGGCTACGAGCAGTACTTC. Translated, it gives CASSPRQGGYEQYF.

The chain is built from TRBV9 and TRBJ2-3, with a tentative D call TRBD2 (5 bases). The germline CDR1 and CDR2 sequences are SGDLS and YYNGEE. V lost 0 bases, J lost 3 bases, and 11 bases lay in between. This CDR3 has 15 residues. This CDR3 reads CASSVGVARTDTQYF. CDR3 sequence (DNA): TGTGCCAGCAGCGTAGGGGTAGCGAGAACAGATACGCAGTATTTT.

The CDR3 is CATSLQGNTEAFF. Here the CDR3 DNA reads TGTGCCACATCACTGCAGGGAAACACTGAAGCTTTCTTT. This chain joins TRBV2 and TRBJ1-1, with D perhaps matching TRBD1 (5 bases). Trimming removed 10 bases at V and 2 bases at J, with 14 bases between. Germline CDR1 is SNHLY and CDR2 is FYNNEI. This CDR3 spans 13 amino acids.

This clone was recorded many times. The chain joins TRBV6-1 to TRBJ1-2, with 8 bases matching TRBD1. Germline lookup yields CDR1 MNHNS and CDR2 SASEGT. The CDR3 has 14 residues. V was clipped by 5 bases and J by 5 bases; unmatched bases: 7. The CDR3 sequence is CASSTGTGSYGYTF. In DNA form, the CDR3 reads TGTGCCAGCAGTACCGGGACAGGCAGTTATGGCTACACCTTC.

The chain couples TRBV30 to TRBJ1-2; no clear D. The V end lost 0 bases, the J end lost 1 base, and 9 bases lay between the germline ends. This CDR3 contains 14 residues. Germline V gene sequence: CDR1 GTSNPN, CDR2 SVGIG (reference sequence). The CDR3 spells CAWSVVAVNYGYTF. The CDR3 coding sequence is TGTGCCTGGAGTGTGGTAGCTGTTAACTATGGCTACACCTTC.

This rearrangement joins TRBV6-6 to TRBJ1-2; tentatively, D is TRBD1 (5 bases). The CDR3 covers 13 residues. Trimming removed 6 bases at V and 0 bases at J, with 8 bases between. Germline CDR1 MNHNY, CDR2 SVGAGI (reference sequence). The DNA for the CDR3 is TGTGCCAGCAGGTCAGGGACTAACTATGGCTACACCTTC. Translating it yields CASRSGTNYGYTF.

This clone was observed a few times. The chain carries TRBV5-4 and TRBJ1-2; unclear D gene. The V end lost 0 bases, the J end lost 7 bases, and 13 bases lay between the germline ends. CDR1 and CDR2 (germline): SGHNT, YYREEE (reference sequence). CDR3 length: 14 amino acids. Here the CDR3 DNA reads TGTGCCAGCAGCTTGGGACAACTTCTCGCTGGCTACACCTTC. Encoded protein: CASSLGQLLAGYTF.

This clone was seen a single time. The chain has TRBV6-5 and TRBJ2-7; 8 positions agree with TRBD1. J gave up 2 bases and V 5 bases, and 8 bases lay outside the gene matches. The germline gives CDR1 MNHEY, CDR2 SVGAGI. The CDR3 consists of 15 residues. The CDR3 region has the DNA TGTGCCAGCAGTGTCCTCGGACAGGGCACCTACGAGCAGTACTTC. This translates into CASSVLGQGTYEQYF.

The CDR3 bases are TGTGCCAGCAGTCCACGACAGGGGGATGGCTACACCTTC. Protein sequence: CASSPRQGDGYTF. The chain couples TRBV6-5 to TRBJ1-2, with TRBD1 identical over 9 bases. With 5 bases clipped from V and 6 bases from J, the junction kept 4 bases outside the gene matches. This CDR3 spans 13 amino acids. Germline assignment: CDR1 MNHEY and CDR2 SVGAGI.

The chain recombines TRBV15 with TRBJ2-3, with 8 nucleotides matching TRBD1. The CDR3 length is 16 residues. V was clipped by 2 bases and J by 2 bases; unmatched bases: 6. Germline CDR1 reads LNHNV; CDR2 reads YYDKDF (reference sequence). In nucleotides, the CDR3 is TGTGCCACCAGCAGAAGGCGGGACAGGACCACAGATACGCAGTATTTT. Translating it yields CATSRRRDRTTDTQYF. The whole variable domain, remainder taken from reference TRBV15 and TRBJ2-3, is DAMVIQNPRYQVTQFGKPVTLSCSQTLNHNVMYWYQQKSSQAPKLLFHYYDKDFNNEADTPDNFQSRRPNTSFCFLDIRSPGLGDTAMYLCATSRRRDRTTDTQYFGPGTRLTVL.